The 3 T cell receptor beta chains listed next were all sequenced from one sample in a study of CD8 T cells in ankylosing spondylitis. TCRdb reanalysed the 5' RACE reads using MiXCR and keeps one entry per CDR3 protein. Seen here are about 360,000 distinct CDR3 sequences, 20% observed once, and the top ten hold approximately 14%. Sequenced input: blood, either unsorted or a sorted T cell fraction (not recorded which). Receptors were obtained from a male donor with ankylosing spondylitis or in good health (not recorded which).

This clonotype was counted between two and nine times. The chain is built from TRBV29-1 and TRBJ2-3, with 8 nucleotides matching TRBD1. The CDR3 loop spans 11 amino acids. The J segment lost 8 bases and the V segment lost 5 bases, leaving 3 bases of the junction unmatched. Germline V gives CDR1 SQVTM, CDR2 ANQGSEA. The CDR3 nucleotides read TGCAGCGTTCCACAGGGGGGTACGCAGTATTTT. Encoded protein: CSVPQGGTQYF.

There are a few counts of this clonotype. The CDR3: CASRGWGYEQYF. The DNA of the CDR3 is TGTGCCAGCAGAGGGTGGGGTTACGAGCAGTACTTC. This sequence joins TRBV12-3 or TRBV12-4 and TRBJ2-7, with D uncertain. Trimming left V 6 bases short and J 4 bases short, with 10 bases between. The CDR3 runs 12 residues.

This clonotype was counted only a few times. V gene TRBV25-1 combines with J gene TRBJ1-1, with D tentatively TRBD1 (5 bases). Trimming stripped 7 bases from V and 3 bases from J, with 15 bases between. Per the germline V gene, CDR1 is MGHDK and CDR2 is SYGVNS. The CDR3 is made up of 14 amino acids. The CDR3 DNA is TGTGCCAGCACCCCATCGGGACTCTACACTGAAGCTTTCTTT. This codes for CASTPSGLYTEAFF.